Below are 8 T cell receptor beta chains sequenced from a single sample in a study of blood T cells in healthy people across ages. Using a J-beta primer mix together with a sample-barcoded 5' primer, a second PCR was run for about 6 to 11 cycles. MiXCR, run by TCRdb on the 5' RACE reads, gives a single entry per CDR3 protein. This table has about 290,000 distinct CDR3 sequences, 25% to 30% appearing once. Sequencing was carried out using blood. The receptors originated from a woman aged 70-85 years in good health.

To note about this clonotype: In this CDR3 the conserved last residue, phenylalanine or tryptophan, is missing, so a read error is likely. The rearrangement links TRBV12-3 or TRBV12-4 to TRBJ1-1, with TRBD1 matching 9 bases. V was clipped by 4 bases and J by 6 bases; unmatched bases: 9. The CDR3 length is 15 residues. CDR3 DNA: TGTGCCAGCAGTTCAGGACAGGGGTTACATCCTGAAGCTTTCTCT. Protein sequence: CASSSGQGLHPEAFS.

This sequence joins TRBV7-2 and TRBJ2-4; D ambiguous. The CDR3 loop spans 12 amino acids. Trimming cost V 2 bases and J 11 bases, with 10 bases left between them. Per the germline V gene, CDR1 is SGHTA and CDR2 is FQGNSA. The DNA of the CDR3 is TGTGCCAGCAGCTTACAGCCCCCCGTTCAGTACTTC. Protein: CASSLQPPVQYF. The complete variable domain, with remaining parts taken from reference TRBV7-2 and TRBJ2-4, reads GAGVSQSPSNKVTEKGKDVELRCDPISGHTALYWYRQSLGQGLEFLIYFQGNSAPDKSGLPSDRFSAERTGGSVSTLTIQRTQQEDSAVYLCASSLQPPVQYFGAGTRLSVL.

V gene TRBV7-3 combines with J gene TRBJ2-5; D is unresolved. With the DNA end fitting TRBJ2-1 better, the J assignment may be wrong. CDR1 and CDR2 (germline): SGHTA, FQGTGA. The CDR3 has 14 amino acids. CDR3 residues: CASSLEARTNEQFF. The CDR3 DNA sequence: TGTGCCAGCAGCTTAGAGGCACGAACCAATGAGCAGTTCTTC.

This sequence joins TRBV28 and TRBJ2-1, with D tentatively TRBD2 (6 bases). The germline V gene encodes CDR1 MDHEN and CDR2 SYDVKM. Trimming removed 5 bases from V and 9 bases from J, with 11 bases in between. The CDR3 covers 12 residues. The CDR3 nucleotides read TGTGCCAGCAGTCTCCGGGGAGGTGAGCAGTTCTTC. Its translation: CASSLRGGEQFF.

Only a few counts were recorded for this clonotype. This chain uses TRBV20-1 with TRBJ2-7; TRBD2 matches at 9 bases. The CDR3 contains 14 residues. The germline V gene has CDR1 DFQATT and CDR2 SNEGSKA (reference sequence). V lost 5 bases to trimming and J lost 5 bases; unmatched junction nucleotides: 10. DNA of the CDR3: TGCAGTGCTCCGAACGTGGCGGGAGGGGACGAGCAGTACTTC. This codes for CSAPNVAGGDEQYF.

This clonotype has more than one count but fewer than ten. This chain uses TRBV7-2 with TRBJ2-5, with D unclear. There are 11 residues in the CDR3. V dropped 5 bases and J dropped 6 bases, with 7 bases sitting between them. Germline CDR1 SGHTA, CDR2 FQGNSA. The CDR3 DNA is TGTGCCAGCAGCGTGGAAAAGACCCAGTACTTC. It codes for CASSVEKTQYF. The full variable domain, its missing parts supplied by reference TRBV7-2 and TRBJ2-5, is GAGVSQSPSNKVTEKGKDVELRCDPISGHTALYWYRQSLGQGLEFLIYFQGNSAPDKSGLPSDRFSAERTGGSVSTLTIQRTQQEDSAVYLCASSVEKTQYFGPGTRLLVL.

The chain uses TRBV28 and TRBJ1-3; perhaps TRBD1 as D (6 bases). The V and J ends lost 8 bases and 2 bases respectively, with 13 bases between them. Looked up from germline, CDR1 is MDHEN and CDR2 is SYDVKM. The CDR3 covers 14 residues. This CDR3 is CASHGRGPGNTIYF. The CDR3, as DNA: TGTGCCAGCCACGGCAGGGGTCCTGGAAACACCATATATTTT.

J is TRBJ1-2 and V is TRBV7-8, with a tentative D call TRBD1 (5 bases). CDR1 SGHVS and CDR2 FQNEAQ come from the germline V gene. V dropped 1 base and J dropped 5 bases, with 14 bases sitting between them. The CDR3 loop spans 15 amino acids. CDR3 residues: CASSLGTKTEYGYTF. The CDR3 DNA reads as TGTGCCAGCAGCTTAGGGACAAAGACTGAGTATGGCTACACCTTC. The full variable domain, with the rest looked up from reference TRBV7-8 and TRBJ1-2, is GAGVSQSPRYKVAKRGQDVALRCDPISGHVSLFWYQQALGQGPEFLTYFQNEAQLDKSGLPSDRFFAERPEGSVSTLKIQRTQQEDSAVYLCASSLGTKTEYGYTFGSGTRLTVV.